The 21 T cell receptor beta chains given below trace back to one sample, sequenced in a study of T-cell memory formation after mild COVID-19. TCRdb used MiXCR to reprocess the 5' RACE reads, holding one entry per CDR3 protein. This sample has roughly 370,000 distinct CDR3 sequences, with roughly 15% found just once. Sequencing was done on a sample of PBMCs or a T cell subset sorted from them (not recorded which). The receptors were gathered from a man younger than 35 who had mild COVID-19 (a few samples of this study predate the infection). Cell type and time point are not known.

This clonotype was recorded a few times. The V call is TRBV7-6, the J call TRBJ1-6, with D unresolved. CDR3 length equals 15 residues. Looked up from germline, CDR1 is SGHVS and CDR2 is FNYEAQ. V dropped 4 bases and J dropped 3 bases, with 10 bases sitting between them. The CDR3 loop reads CASSSHRDYNSPLHF. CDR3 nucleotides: TGTGCCAGCAGCTCACACAGAGACTATAATTCACCCCTCCACTTT. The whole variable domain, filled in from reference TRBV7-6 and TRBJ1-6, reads GAGVSQSPRYKVTKRGQDVALRCDPISGHVSLYWYRQALGQGPEFLTYFNYEAQQDKSGLPNDRFSAERPEGSISTLTIQRTEQRDSAMYRCASSSHRDYNSPLHFGNGTRLTVT.

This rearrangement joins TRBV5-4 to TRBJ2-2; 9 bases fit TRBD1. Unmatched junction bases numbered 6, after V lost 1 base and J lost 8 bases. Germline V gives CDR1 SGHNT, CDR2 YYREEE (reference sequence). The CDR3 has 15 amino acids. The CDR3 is CASSLRDRVRGELFF. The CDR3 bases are TGTGCCAGCAGCTTGCGGGACAGGGTTCGAGGGGAGCTGTTTTTT.

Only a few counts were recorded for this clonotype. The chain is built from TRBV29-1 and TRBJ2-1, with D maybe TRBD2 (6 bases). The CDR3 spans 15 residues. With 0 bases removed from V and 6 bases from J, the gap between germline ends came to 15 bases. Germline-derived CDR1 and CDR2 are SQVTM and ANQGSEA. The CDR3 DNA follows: TGCAGCGTTGAAGATCCCGGGGGAGAGGGCAATGAGCAGTTCTTC. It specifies CSVEDPGGEGNEQFF.

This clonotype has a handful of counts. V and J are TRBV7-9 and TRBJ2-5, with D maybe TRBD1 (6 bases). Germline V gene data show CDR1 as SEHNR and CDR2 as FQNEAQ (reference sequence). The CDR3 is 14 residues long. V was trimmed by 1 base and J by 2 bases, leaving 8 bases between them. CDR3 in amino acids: CASSLVGQQETQYF. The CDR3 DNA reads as TGTGCCAGCAGCTTAGTAGGACAGCAAGAGACCCAGTACTTC.

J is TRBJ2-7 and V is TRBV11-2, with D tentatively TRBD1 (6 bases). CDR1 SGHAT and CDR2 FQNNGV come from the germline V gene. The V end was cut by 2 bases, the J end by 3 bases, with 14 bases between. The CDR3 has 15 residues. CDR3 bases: TGTGCCAGCAGCTTAATGGCCGCAGGGGTCTACGAGCAGTACTTC. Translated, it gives CASSLMAAGVYEQYF.

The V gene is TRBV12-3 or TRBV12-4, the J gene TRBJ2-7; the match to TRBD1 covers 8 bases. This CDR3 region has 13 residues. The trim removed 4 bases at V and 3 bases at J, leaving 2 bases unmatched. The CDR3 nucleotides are TGTGCCAGCAGTTACGACAGGGGCTACGAGCAGTACTTC. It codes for CASSYDRGYEQYF.

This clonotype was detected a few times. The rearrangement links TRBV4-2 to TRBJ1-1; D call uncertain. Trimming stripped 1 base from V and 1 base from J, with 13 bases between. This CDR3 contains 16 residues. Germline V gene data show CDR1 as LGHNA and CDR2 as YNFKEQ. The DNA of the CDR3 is TGTGCCAGCAGCCAAGCTGTTCTGAGCGGGAACACTGAAGCTTTCTTT. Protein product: CASSQAVLSGNTEAFF.

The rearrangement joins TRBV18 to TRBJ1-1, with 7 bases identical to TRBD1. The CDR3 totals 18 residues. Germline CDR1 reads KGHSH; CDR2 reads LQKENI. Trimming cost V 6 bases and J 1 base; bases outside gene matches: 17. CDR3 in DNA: TGTGCCAGCTCGCCCGCAGTTAACCTAGGGGGCGAGAACACTGAAGCTTTCTTT. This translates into CASSPAVNLGGENTEAFF.

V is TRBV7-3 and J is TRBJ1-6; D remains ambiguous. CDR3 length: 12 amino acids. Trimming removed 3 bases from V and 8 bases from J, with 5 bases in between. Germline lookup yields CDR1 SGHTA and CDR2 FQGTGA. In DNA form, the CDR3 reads TGTGCCAGCAGCTTCCCGGATTCACCCCTCCACTTT. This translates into CASSFPDSPLHF.

This chain's CDR3 is CASSEGTESTEAFF. CDR3 DNA: TGTGCCAGCTCAGAAGGGACAGAGAGTACTGAAGCTTTCTTT. The J gene is TRBJ1-1, the V gene TRBV18; 7 nucleotides line up with TRBD1. The junction had 8 bases not matched to a gene; V was cut back by 5 bases and J by 5 bases. The CDR3 length is 14 residues. Germline V gene lookup returns CDR1 KGHSH and CDR2 LQKENI.

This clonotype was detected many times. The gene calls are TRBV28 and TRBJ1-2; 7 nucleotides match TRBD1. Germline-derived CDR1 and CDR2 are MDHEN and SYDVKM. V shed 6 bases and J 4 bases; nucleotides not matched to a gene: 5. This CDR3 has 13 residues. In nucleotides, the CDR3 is TGTGCCAGCAGCCCTGACAGGGTCTATGGCTACACCTTC. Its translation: CASSPDRVYGYTF.

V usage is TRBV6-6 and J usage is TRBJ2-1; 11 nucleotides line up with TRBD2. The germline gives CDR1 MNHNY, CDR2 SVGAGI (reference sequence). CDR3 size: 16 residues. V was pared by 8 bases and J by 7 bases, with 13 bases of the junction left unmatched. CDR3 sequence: CASSFPRLAGPNEQFF. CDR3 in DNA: TGTGCCAGCTCTTTTCCCAGACTAGCGGGGCCTAATGAGCAGTTCTTC.

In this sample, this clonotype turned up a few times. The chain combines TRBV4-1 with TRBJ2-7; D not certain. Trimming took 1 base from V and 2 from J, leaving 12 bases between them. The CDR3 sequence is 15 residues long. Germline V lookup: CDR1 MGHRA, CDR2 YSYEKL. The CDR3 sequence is CASSQAGRPTYEQYF. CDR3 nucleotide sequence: TGCGCCAGCAGCCAAGCGGGCAGGCCCACCTACGAGCAGTACTTC.

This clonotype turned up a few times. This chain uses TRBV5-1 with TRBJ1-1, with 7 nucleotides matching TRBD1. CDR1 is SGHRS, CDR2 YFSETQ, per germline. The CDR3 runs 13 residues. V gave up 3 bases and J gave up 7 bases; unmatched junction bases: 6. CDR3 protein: CASSWVTGLEAFF. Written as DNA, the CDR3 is TGCGCCAGCAGCTGGGTGACAGGGCTTGAAGCTTTCTTT.

The CDR3 reads CASSLGRGVLRYTEAFF. Written as DNA, the CDR3 is TGCGCCAGCAGCTTGGGGAGGGGAGTACTTCGGTACACTGAAGCTTTCTTT. This rearrangement joins TRBV5-1 to TRBJ1-1; D is possibly TRBD1 (5 bases). The CDR3 has 17 residues. Trimming removed 0 bases from V and 3 bases from J, with 18 bases in between. The V gene's germline CDR1 is SGHRS and CDR2 YFSETQ.

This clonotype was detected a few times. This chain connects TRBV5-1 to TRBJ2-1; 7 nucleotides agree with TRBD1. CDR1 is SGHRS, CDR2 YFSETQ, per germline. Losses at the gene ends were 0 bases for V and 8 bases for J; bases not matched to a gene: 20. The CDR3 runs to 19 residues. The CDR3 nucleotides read TGCGCCAGCAGCTTGGCGTTTATTCCGGCGAAGGGGGCTTGGGATGAGCAGTTCTTC. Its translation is CASSLAFIPAKGAWDEQFF.

The CDR3 nucleotides read TGCGCCAGCAGCCTCCAACGAGGGCCCTCGTACGAGCAGTACTTC. Translating gives CASSLQRGPSYEQYF. The rearrangement uses TRBV4-1 and TRBJ2-7; weak D call: TRBD2 (5 bases). Trimming took 4 bases from V and 4 from J, leaving 17 bases between them. Germline V gene sequence: CDR1 MGHRA, CDR2 YSYEKL. This CDR3 is 15 amino acids long.

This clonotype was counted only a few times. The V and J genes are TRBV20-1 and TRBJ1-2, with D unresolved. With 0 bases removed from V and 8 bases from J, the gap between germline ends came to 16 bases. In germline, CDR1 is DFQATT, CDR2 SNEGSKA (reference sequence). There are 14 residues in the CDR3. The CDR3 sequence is CSAREGFRARGYTF. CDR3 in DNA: TGCAGTGCTAGAGAAGGGTTTCGGGCTCGGGGCTACACCTTC.

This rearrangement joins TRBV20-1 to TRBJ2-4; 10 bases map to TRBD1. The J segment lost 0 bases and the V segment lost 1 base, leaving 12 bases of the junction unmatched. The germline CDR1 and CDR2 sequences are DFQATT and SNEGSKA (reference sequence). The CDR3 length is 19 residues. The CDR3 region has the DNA TGCAGTGCTAGAGGGACAGGGGGTGTACTTTCCATAGCCAAAAACATTCAGTACTTC. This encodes CSARGTGGVLSIAKNIQYF.

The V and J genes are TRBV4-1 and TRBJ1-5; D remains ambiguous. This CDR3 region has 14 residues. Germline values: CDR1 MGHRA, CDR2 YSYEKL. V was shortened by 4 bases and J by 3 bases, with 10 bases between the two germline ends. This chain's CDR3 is CASSPAVLNQPQHF. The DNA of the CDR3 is TGCGCCAGCAGCCCCGCCGTGCTCAATCAGCCCCAGCATTTT.

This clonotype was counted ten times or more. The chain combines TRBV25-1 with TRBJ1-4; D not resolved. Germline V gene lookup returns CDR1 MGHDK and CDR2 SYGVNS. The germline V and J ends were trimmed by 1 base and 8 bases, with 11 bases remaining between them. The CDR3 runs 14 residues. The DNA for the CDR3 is TGTGCCAGCAGTGAATCAAAGGGAGGGGAAAAACTGTTTTTT. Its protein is CASSESKGGEKLFF.